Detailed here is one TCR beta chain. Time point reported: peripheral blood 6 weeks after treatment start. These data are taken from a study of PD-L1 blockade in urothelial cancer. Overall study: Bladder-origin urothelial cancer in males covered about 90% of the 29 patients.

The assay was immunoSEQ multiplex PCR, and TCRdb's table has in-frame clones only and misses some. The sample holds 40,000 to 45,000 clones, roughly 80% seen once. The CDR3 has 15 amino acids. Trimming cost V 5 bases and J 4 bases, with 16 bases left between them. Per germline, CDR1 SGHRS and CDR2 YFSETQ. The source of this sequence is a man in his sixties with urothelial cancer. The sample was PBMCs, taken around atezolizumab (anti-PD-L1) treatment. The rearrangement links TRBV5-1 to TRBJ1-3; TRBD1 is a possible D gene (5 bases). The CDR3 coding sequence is TGCGCCAGCAGAACCACTACAGGAGTGGGAAACACCATATATTTT. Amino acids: CASRTTTGVGNTIYF.